This T cell receptor beta chain was retrieved from a study of blood T cell repertoires in COVID-19. The wider study: The cDNA or gDNA used as material had been derived from T cells, B-cell-depleted T cells, or PBMCs.

Participant ages covered about 18 to 95 years across 24 US areas. Each participant's cohort was designated according to participant-reported clinical history. This clone was observed a handful of times. The germline gives CDR1 ENHRY, CDR2 SYGVKD. The length of the CDR3 is 14 residues. The germline V and J ends were trimmed by 7 bases and 8 bases, with 15 bases remaining between them. Sequencing used immunoSEQ multiplex PCR; TCRdb keeps in-frame clones, though not all of them. This table has about 180,000 clones, almost 80% appearing once. Sample: PBMCs or T cells enriched from blood (not recorded which). V and J are TRBV10-3 and TRBJ1-6, with D maybe TRBD1 (6 bases). The receptor's source is a woman between 45 and 60 years old who had recovered from COVID-19. The DNA for the CDR3 is TGTGCCATCACCCGGGCCCCAGGGGATTCACCCCTCCACTTT. Translated: CAITRAPGDSPLHF.